The 9 T cell receptor beta chains below were found in one sample sequenced in a study of early T cells in non-severe SARS-CoV-2 infection. A single record per CDR3 protein comes from TCRdb applying MiXCR to the 5' RACE reads. The data show 65,000 to 85,000 distinct CDR3 sequences, 15% seen once. Sequencing was performed on whole blood. These receptors came from an adult who was a healthcare worker with PCR-confirmed SARS-CoV-2 infection or an uninfected control (not recorded which).

In its sample, this clonotype was seen a few times. The chain has TRBV9 and TRBJ2-2; D is possibly TRBD1 (5 bases). Looked up from germline, CDR1 is SGDLS and CDR2 is YYNGEE. The germline V and J ends were trimmed by 2 bases and 7 bases, with 21 bases remaining between them. The CDR3 has 17 residues. The DNA for the CDR3 is TGTGCCAGCAGCGTCCACAGGCCGATTGTAAAGGACGGGGAGCTGTTTTTT. This sequence encodes CASSVHRPIVKDGELFF.

This clonotype was found many times. This chain uses TRBV18 with TRBJ2-1; TRBD1 might be the D (7 bases). This CDR3 comprises 12 residues. CDR1 and CDR2 from the germline V gene are KGHSH and LQKENI. Trimming stripped 4 bases from V and 9 bases from J, with 10 bases between. This CDR3 is CASSLQGGEQFF. Here the CDR3 DNA reads TGTGCCAGCTCACTGCAGGGGGGTGAGCAGTTCTTC.

This clonotype was counted only a few times. V and J are TRBV7-8 and TRBJ2-7; maybe TRBD2 (6 bases). Germline V gene lookup returns CDR1 SGHVS and CDR2 FQNEAQ. Trimming shortened V by 4 bases and J by 1 base, and 14 bases separated the two germline ends. CDR3 length: 15 residues. For the CDR3, the DNA is TGTGCCAGCAGCTACCCGGGACTTACGTCCTACGAGCAGTACTTC. Protein: CASSYPGLTSYEQYF.

This clonotype was seen a handful of times. The gene calls are TRBV6-5 and TRBJ1-6; D gene ambiguous. There are 14 residues in the CDR3. The germline gives CDR1 MNHEY, CDR2 SVGAGI. The V end was cut by 4 bases, the J end by 0 bases, with 4 bases between. CDR3: CASSFSSYNSPLHF. The DNA for the CDR3 is TGTGCCAGCAGTTTCAGCTCCTATAATTCACCCCTCCACTTT.

This clonotype was counted a few times. This rearrangement joins TRBV11-2 to TRBJ2-7, with 9 bases lining up with TRBD1. Germline V gene lookup returns CDR1 SGHAT and CDR2 FQNNGV. With 5 bases clipped from V and 5 bases from J, the junction kept 4 bases outside the gene matches. CDR3 length equals 13 residues. For the CDR3, the DNA is TGTGCCAGCAGCCGGGACAGGGCACACGAGCAGTACTTC. Encoded protein: CASSRDRAHEQYF.

J is TRBJ1-2 and V is TRBV5-4, with unresolved D. The V and J ends lost 8 bases and 5 bases respectively, with 19 bases between them. Germline CDR1 is SGHNT and CDR2 is YYREEE (reference sequence). The CDR3 runs to 14 residues. The DNA of the CDR3 is TGTGCCAGTTCGCGGGGAGACAAATTATATGGCTACACCTTC. It specifies CASSRGDKLYGYTF.

This clonotype has more than one count but fewer than ten. This CDR3 is CASILLGAALNTEAFF. In nucleotides, the CDR3 is TGTGCCAGCATTCTCCTTGGGGCGGCGTTGAACACTGAAGCTTTCTTT. This rearrangement joins TRBV28 to TRBJ1-1, with D maybe TRBD1 (5 bases). Germline V gives CDR1 MDHEN, CDR2 SYDVKM. The CDR3 has 16 residues. The germline V and J ends were trimmed by 7 bases and 0 bases, with 18 bases remaining between them.

This clonotype was observed at least ten times. The chain recombines TRBV29-1 with TRBJ1-2, with D uncertain. Trimming stripped 6 bases from V and 3 bases from J, with 14 bases between. Per the germline V gene, CDR1 is SQVTM and CDR2 is ANQGSEA. This CDR3 comprises 13 residues. The CDR3 coding sequence is TGCAGCGTCGAAATGGGCAGTCACTATGGCTACACCTTC. The encoded protein is CSVEMGSHYGYTF.

This clonotype was counted a few times. This chain links TRBV24-1 with TRBJ1-6; D gene unclear. Germline assignment: CDR1 KGHDR and CDR2 SFDVKD. The CDR3 is 14 amino acids. Deletions cut 3 bases from V and 7 bases from J, with 9 bases between. CDR3 DNA: TGTGCCACCAGTGATAGCGCGGCGAATTCACCCCTCCACTTT. It codes for CATSDSAANSPLHF.